This T cell receptor (beta chain) was identified during a study of beta chain features in type 1 diabetes (dated by TCRdb to 2016 to 2018). For the study in its entirety: Mean age, gender distribution, total cell number and subset yield did not differ between patients and healthy donors. The study compared the TCRB repertoires of sorted circulating CD4+ T cell subsets in recently diagnosed type 1 diabetes patients with those in matched healthy donors. Naive and central memory subsets were obtained from all 30 or so donors, but regulatory and stem cell-like memory subsets were isolated from only 8 patients and roughly 8 healthy donors. Across all samples, about 110 million sorted cells were examined, and cell number per subset correlated strongly with RNA yield. On the study overall, not on this receptor specifically: PCR might favor shorter templates, but patient and control samples were amplified and corrected together, so any skew would affect both groups equally. Naive, central memory and regulatory TCRB repertoires appeared more similar among patients than among healthy donors. Because cDNA was sequenced instead of genomic DNA, highly expressing activated cells could be over-represented, though the groups showed no difference in activation or CD3 levels. At VDJ recombination sites, patients with type 1 diabetes made fewer insertions and deleted more nucleotides, a pattern implying thymic rearrangement abnormalities. Because small numbers of individuals were included in the HLA sub-analyses, any influence of HLA type on TCRB rearrangement was left unresolved. A moderate but significant shortening of TCRB CDR3 length was observed in type 1 diabetes patients in all four CD4+ subsets.

A single peripheral blood draw of approximately 100 mL on average was collected from each donor into heparinised tubes. Using a panel that included CD45RO, CCR7, CD25, CD127, CD95 and CD27, naive, central memory, regulatory and stem cell-like memory CD4+ T cells were sorted on a BD FACSAria II. Purity was above 98% for every sorted population. PBMCs were separated immediately by Lymphoprep density gradient centrifugation and were stained directly, without being cultured. Samples were stained and sorted in pairs, with one healthy donor and one patient per experiment, so that batch effects were minimized. As encoded in the germline V gene, CDR1 is SGHTA while CDR2 is FQGTGA. Here V drops 5 bases and J drops 8 bases, and the junction holds 4 bases not matched to any gene. The CDR3 covers 14 residues, taking in both the cysteine and the phenylalanine. Only the CDR3 part of the read is kept: 42 bases, read in frame from the first base.

Only a few counts were recorded for this clone. The antigen it recognizes is unknown. Base quality data are lacking; no much larger clone is found one base away. The entire amount of isolated RNA was reverse transcribed using the High Capacity cDNA Reverse Transcription Kit, so the sequenced TCRB transcripts were expressed ones. Naive, central memory and regulatory T cell samples underwent deep immunoSEQ sequencing, averaging around 3.6 million total reads per sample. After sorted cells were lysed in RLT buffer, RNA was extracted with DNase-treated RNeasy Micro or Mini kits, with the choice depending on cell number. Each cell subset was processed separately to prevent cross-contamination, with patient and healthy donor samples processed together. Using the immunoSEQ multiplex PCR, TCRB sequences were amplified from cDNA into 87-bp fragments spanning the CDR3 region. The amplicons were sequenced using the Illumina HiSeq platform. In the original analysis: PCR bias was computationally corrected using synthetic template baselines, reads within Hamming distance 2 were collapsed, and singletons that could not be merged were discarded. By aligning reads against IMGT, V, D and J genes, CDR3 length, and insertions or deletions at six rearrangement sites were assigned. Within each subset, clonotype counts were normalized to sorted cell number, and only after that were true diversity and Gini coefficients computed with the tcR R package. The overlap coefficient, calculated on TCRB nucleotide sequences, was used to measure repertoire sharing. Out-of-frame TCRB sequences from naive cells were analyzed as a proxy for the pre-selection repertoire. TCRdb took over this immuneACCESS table, retaining in-frame rearrangements with V and J assigned. Such tables are incomplete; in checked studies, under half of the missing clones stem from an unresolved V gene, and the remainder is unexplained. The V and J calls and clone size come from that table; D and trimming were worked out from the DNA. The sample table lists a few hundred thousand clones, roughly a quarter of them with a count of one. 0.012% of the sample rests with the top ten.

The rearrangement joined TRBV7-3 to TRBJ2-1; 12 bases in between match TRBD2. This TCR was recovered from a young woman with type 1 diabetes. Sequencing was performed on naive CD4+ T cells from blood. According to the study, the label for this sample's cell subset or site signals: true naive CD4+ T cells. The encoded CDR3 is CASSQTSGSDEQFF. The DNA sequence is TGTGCCAGCAGCCAGACTAGCGGGAGCGATGAGCAGTTCTTC.